The T cell receptor (beta chain) described here comes from a study of identical twins. TCRdb re-called the 5' RACE reads with MiXCR, one entry per CDR3 protein. This sample yields around 470,000 distinct CDR3 sequences, of which approximately 15% are seen a single time; around 0.48% belongs to the top ten. CDR1 and CDR2 (germline): SGHTA, FQGNSA. The CDR3 covers 13 residues. Trimming stripped 3 bases from V and 1 base from J, with 7 bases between. The same sample was also used in a study of yellow fever vaccine responses in identical twins.

Input material: CD4+ T cells sorted from blood. This sequence was found in a woman between 18 and 29 years old in good health. The chain combines TRBV7-2 with TRBJ2-7; D uncertain. CDR3 nucleotide sequence: TGTGCCAGCAGCTTTACGAGGTCCTACGAGCAGTACTTC. Protein sequence: CASSFTRSYEQYF.